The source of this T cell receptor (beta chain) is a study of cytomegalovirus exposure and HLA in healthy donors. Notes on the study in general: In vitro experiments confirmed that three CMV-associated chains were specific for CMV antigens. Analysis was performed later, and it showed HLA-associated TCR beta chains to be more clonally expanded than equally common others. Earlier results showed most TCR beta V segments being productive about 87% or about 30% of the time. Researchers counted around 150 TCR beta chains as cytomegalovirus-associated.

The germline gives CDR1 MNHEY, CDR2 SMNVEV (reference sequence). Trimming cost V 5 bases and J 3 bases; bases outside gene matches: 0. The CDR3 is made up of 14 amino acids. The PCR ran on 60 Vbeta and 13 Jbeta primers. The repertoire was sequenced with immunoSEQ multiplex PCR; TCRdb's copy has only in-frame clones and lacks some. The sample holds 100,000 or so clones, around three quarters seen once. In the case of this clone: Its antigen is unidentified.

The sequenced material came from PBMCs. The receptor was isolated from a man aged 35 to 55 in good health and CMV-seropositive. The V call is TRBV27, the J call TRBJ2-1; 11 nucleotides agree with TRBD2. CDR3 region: CASSTSGGYNEQFF. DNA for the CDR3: TGTGCCAGCAGTACTAGCGGGGGCTACAATGAGCAGTTCTTC.